Detailed here is one TCR beta chain. CDR1 and CDR2 (germline): DFQATT, SNEGSKA (reference sequence). The germline V and J ends were trimmed by 3 bases and 7 bases, with 18 bases remaining between them. The CDR3 length is 15 residues. Through a sample-barcoded 5' primer and a J-beta primer mix, a second PCR was run for 7 to 11 cycles. TCRdb reprocessed the 5' RACE reads with MiXCR, giving one entry per CDR3 protein. This sample yields 1.8 million or so distinct CDR3 sequences, of which about two fifths are seen a single time; roughly 24% belongs to the top ten. This sample was included in a study of blood T cells in healthy people across ages. Study overall: Per every two T cells, about one barcoded beta molecule was captured by template switching.

The people who gave samples were healthy Caucasians from Russia, aged roughly 6 to 100. Total RNA, at least 5 micrograms per sample, was extracted from PBMCs. This chain connects TRBV20-1 to TRBJ1-4, with a tentative D call TRBD1 (6 bases). Sequenced sample: blood. The TCR comes from a human donor in good health. CDR3 bases: TGCAGTGCTAGTTCCCGACAGGCGACATTTGAAAAACTGTTTTTT. Protein sequence: CSASSRQATFEKLFF.